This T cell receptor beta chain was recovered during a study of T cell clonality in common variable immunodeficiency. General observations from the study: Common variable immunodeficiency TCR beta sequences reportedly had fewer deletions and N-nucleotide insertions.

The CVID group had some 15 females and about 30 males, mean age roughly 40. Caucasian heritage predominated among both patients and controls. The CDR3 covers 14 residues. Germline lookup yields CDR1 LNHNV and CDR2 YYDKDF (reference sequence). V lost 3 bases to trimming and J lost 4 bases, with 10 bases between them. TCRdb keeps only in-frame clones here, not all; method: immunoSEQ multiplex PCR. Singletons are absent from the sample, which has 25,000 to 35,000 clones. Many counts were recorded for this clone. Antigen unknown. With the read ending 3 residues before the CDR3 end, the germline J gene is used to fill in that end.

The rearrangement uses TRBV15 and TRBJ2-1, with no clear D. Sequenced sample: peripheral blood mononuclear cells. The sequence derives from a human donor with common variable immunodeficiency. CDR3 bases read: TGTGCCACCAGCAGCGCCCTCGGGTACAATGAG. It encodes CATSSALGYNE. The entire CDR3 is CATSSALGYNEQFF.